The T cell receptor (beta chain) described here comes from a study of cytomegalovirus exposure and HLA in healthy donors. The study, taken as a whole, reports: Judged likely to be a sequencing artifact was a cluster of highly shared sequence variants.

The CDR3 is made up of 16 amino acids. The trim removed 4 bases at V and 5 bases at J, leaving 11 bases unmatched. The V gene's germline CDR1 is SGHDN and CDR2 FVKESK. Of note for this clone: Its antigen is still unknown.

The PCR was carried out with 60 Vbeta primers and 13 Jbeta primers. Using immunoSEQ multiplex PCR, the repertoire was profiled, and TCRdb retains in-frame clones only, with some absent. Of 200,000 or so clones listed, about 77% were seen once; the top ten hold about 6%. The sequencing sample was made of PBMCs. This TCR derives from a woman aged 30 to 39 in good health and CMV-seropositive. This chain joins TRBV14 and TRBJ2-3; 8 positions match TRBD2. As DNA, the CDR3 is TGTGCCAGCAGCCTCCGTGCGGGAGGTGGGAGAGATACGCAGTATTTT. This codes for CASSLRAGGGRDTQYF.